The 18 T cell receptor beta chains reported below all come from one sample, sequenced in a study of cytotoxic CD8 clonotypes in ibrutinib-treated CLL. Assay: immunoSEQ multiplex PCR; the TCRdb copy retains only in-frame clones and omits some. Here the sample spans 250,000 to 350,000 clones, roughly four fifths being singletons. Sequencing used PBMCs, obtained at disease progression, from a patient treated with ibrutinib. The origin of the receptors is a human donor with chronic lymphocytic leukemia.

The chain links TRBV7-6 to TRBJ2-1; D could derive from TRBD1 or TRBD2 (5 bases each). The CDR3 runs to 17 residues. The germline CDR1 and CDR2 sequences are SGHVS and FNYEAQ. Trimming removed 5 bases at V and 10 bases at J, with 27 bases between. CDR3 amino acids: CASSPGLAFSSSWEQFF. CDR3 nucleotide sequence: TGTGCCAGCAGCCCGGGGCTAGCATTTTCTTCGAGCTGGGAGCAGTTCTTC.

J is TRBJ2-3 and V is TRBV5-1; D gene unclear. V lost 3 bases and J 2 bases, leaving 7 bases between the germline ends. From germline, CDR1 is SGHRS and CDR2 YFSETQ. This CDR3 is 13 amino acids long. DNA for the CDR3: TGCGCCAGCAGCTCGAGTATCACAGATACGCAGTATTTT. It codes for CASSSSITDTQYF.

The chain carries TRBV7-8 and TRBJ2-1; D is uncertain. CDR1 SGHVS and CDR2 FQNEAQ come from the germline V gene. Trimming left V 5 bases short and J 6 bases short, with 8 bases between. This CDR3 is built from 12 residues. CDR3 DNA sequence: TGTGCCAGCAGCACACAGTTCAATGAGCAGTTCTTC. Its protein is CASSTQFNEQFF.

V usage is TRBV6-1 and J usage is TRBJ1-1; no definite D call. This CDR3 has 14 amino acids. Deletions cut 6 bases from V and 8 bases from J, with 19 bases between. Germline V gene data show CDR1 as MNHNS and CDR2 as SASEGT. CDR3 DNA sequence: TGTGCCAGCAGAGAGTGGTATTGGGCGGTGGAAGCTTTCTTT. This translates into CASREWYWAVEAFF.

This clone was seen only a few times. The CDR3 DNA is TGTGCCAGCGAGGAGGTGGGCCCCCCCGAGCAGTACTTC. It translates to CASEEVGPPEQYF. J is TRBJ2-7 and V is TRBV2; maybe TRBD2 (5 bases). The CDR3 covers 13 residues. Germline V CDR1 and CDR2: SNHLY, FYNNEI. V was pared by 8 bases and J by 6 bases, with 17 bases between.

This clone was counted a few times. The CDR3 sequence is CASRGGSPRGTGELFF. CDR3 DNA: TGTGCCAGCAGGGGGGGATCCCCCCGGGGCACCGGGGAGCTGTTTTTT. V usage is TRBV11-2 and J usage is TRBJ2-2, with D maybe TRBD2 (6 bases). This CDR3 spans 16 amino acids. Looked up from germline, CDR1 is SGHAT and CDR2 is FQNNGV. V was clipped by 6 bases and J by 4 bases, with 18 bases between them. The full variable domain, with the rest looked up from reference TRBV11-2 and TRBJ2-2, is EAGVAQSPRYKIIEKRQSVAFWCNPISGHATLYWYQQILGQGPKLLIQFQNNGVVDDSQLPKDRFSAERLKGVDSTLKIQPAKLEDSAVYLCASRGGSPRGTGELFFGEGSRLTVL.

The V gene is TRBV7-9, the J gene TRBJ2-7, with TRBD1 matching over 7 bases. CDR3 length equals 14 residues. Looked up from germline, CDR1 is SEHNR and CDR2 is FQNEAQ (reference sequence). With 2 bases clipped from V and 1 base from J, the junction kept 2 bases outside the gene matches. In nucleotides, the CDR3 is TGTGCCAGCAGCTTACCGACAGGGTCCTACGAGCAGTACTTC. Translation: CASSLPTGSYEQYF.

This clone came up a few times. This sequence joins TRBV19 and TRBJ2-7; TRBD1 aligns across 8 bases. Trimming at V came to 4 bases and at J to 6 bases, leaving 17 bases not matched to a gene. The CDR3 contains 17 residues. CDR1 and CDR2 from the germline V gene are LNHDA and SQIVND (reference sequence). The CDR3 bases are TGTGCCAGTAGTACCCGAAAACTACAGGGGGGCAAAGGCGAGCAGTACTTC. Amino acids: CASSTRKLQGGKGEQYF.

This clone was seen a few times. The gene calls are TRBV10-3 and TRBJ1-3; perhaps TRBD1 as D (5 bases). Between the trimmed V and J ends, which lost 5 bases and 1 base, there was a span of 12 bases. The CDR3 length is 15 residues. Germline V lookup: CDR1 ENHRY, CDR2 SYGVKD. CDR3 loop: CAISQTDYSGNTIYF. The CDR3 bases are TGTGCCATCAGTCAGACAGATTATTCTGGAAACACCATATATTTT.

The J gene is TRBJ2-1, the V gene TRBV7-3, with 10 bases matching TRBD2. This CDR3 has 20 residues. The germline CDR1 and CDR2 sequences are SGHTA and FQGTGA. J was trimmed by 5 bases and V by 1 base; bases with no gene match: 17. This CDR3 is CASSLRGRGLTSGPNNEQFF. As DNA, the CDR3 is TGTGCCAGCAGCTTAAGGGGCAGGGGTTTGACTAGCGGGCCAAACAATGAGCAGTTCTTC.

Turning to this clone: An end of the junction differs from the germline gene, which may be a read error. V and J are TRBV20-1 and TRBJ1-6; maybe TRBD1 (6 bases). From germline, CDR1 is DFQATT and CDR2 SNEGSKA (reference sequence). This CDR3 has 11 residues. The CDR3 DNA reads TGCAGTGCTAGATTTAACGGACAGCGCCTCTTT. Translated, it gives CSARFNGQRLF.

The rearrangement uses TRBV4-1 and TRBJ1-2; no reliable D call. V was pared by 1 base and J by 8 bases, with 8 bases between. This CDR3 comprises 12 residues. Germline CDR1 is MGHRA and CDR2 is YSYEKL. The DNA for the CDR3 is TGCGCCAGCAGCCAAGGACTGGGGGGCTACACCTTC. Protein: CASSQGLGGYTF.

This chain connects TRBV13 to TRBJ1-1; 8 bases align to TRBD1. This CDR3 is built from 16 residues. From germline, CDR1 is PRHDT and CDR2 FYEKMQ (reference sequence). J was trimmed by 4 bases and V by 4 bases; bases with no gene match: 11. This chain's CDR3 is CASSSWTGRGRTEAFF. The CDR3 region has the DNA TGTGCCAGCAGCTCGTGGACAGGGAGGGGACGCACTGAAGCTTTCTTT.

V gene TRBV18 combines with J gene TRBJ2-7; D ambiguous. Germline CDR1 KGHSH, CDR2 LQKENI. Trimming stripped 6 bases from V and 5 bases from J, with 11 bases between. The CDR3 runs 12 residues. The chain's CDR3 is CASSPKYDEQYF. CDR3 in DNA: TGTGCCAGCTCGCCTAAGTACGACGAGCAGTACTTC.

The chain joins TRBV10-3 to TRBJ2-7, with a weak D call TRBD1 (6 bases). There are 14 residues in the CDR3. Trimming stripped 4 bases from V and 3 bases from J, with 13 bases between. Germline CDR1 reads ENHRY; CDR2 reads SYGVKD. The CDR3 sequence: CAISAGGLNYEQYF. CDR3 bases: TGTGCCATCAGTGCTGGGGGCCTTAACTACGAGCAGTACTTC.

This chain joins TRBV6-6 and TRBJ1-1; no firm D call. The ends were cut back, 2 bases at V and 4 bases at J, with 17 bases in the middle. This CDR3 comprises 16 residues. Germline CDR1 is MNHNY and CDR2 is SVGAGI (reference sequence). The CDR3 coding sequence is TGTGCCAGCAGTTACGGGCAGATTCCTGGAGGCACTGAAGCTTTCTTT. Translated: CASSYGQIPGGTEAFF.

Many counts were recorded for this clone. The rearrangement uses TRBV14 and TRBJ2-6; D might be TRBD1 or TRBD2, each matching 5 bases. The CDR3 extends over 17 amino acids. The V gene's germline CDR1 is SGHDN and CDR2 FVKESK. The V end was cut by 5 bases, the J end by 1 base, with 15 bases between. The CDR3 reads CASSSTGTVSGANVLTF. As DNA, the CDR3 is TGTGCCAGCAGCAGTACCGGGACCGTGTCTGGGGCCAACGTCCTGACTTTC.

The rearrangement links TRBV10-3 to TRBJ2-2; TRBD1 matches at 8 bases. CDR3 size: 16 residues. Germline CDR1 is ENHRY and CDR2 is SYGVKD. CDR3: CAYRQGATANTGELFF. CDR3 DNA: TGTGCTTATAGGCAGGGGGCCACGGCGAACACCGGGGAGCTGTTTTTT.